Listed here are 21 T cell receptor beta chains from one sample, sequenced in a study of vaccination effects on CD4 cells after COVID-19. The antigens for these receptors are not known. Antigen-specific CD4+ T cells were expanded (with viral peptide pools) by the ViraFEST assay ahead of sequencing. Researchers isolated CD4+ T cells once approximately 10 days of culture had elapsed. Documented for the person is a PCR-confirmed SARS-CoV-2 infection occurring between March and December 2020. Measured with immunoSEQ multiplex PCR; TCRdb has only the in-frame clones, and not every one. The repertoire includes under 80,000 clones, roughly 73% of them detected once, and less than 6.5% sits in the top ten. This specimen was CD4+ T cells from PBMCs cultured with HIV peptides, taken before COVID-19 vaccination. The sample's subset: HIV-1 Nef peptide pool negative control/reference culture. These receptors were taken from a human donor who had a prior SARS-CoV-2 infection.

V and J are TRBV18 and TRBJ1-6; TRBD1 agrees at 8 bases. Germline loops: CDR1 KGHSH, CDR2 LQKENI. Trimming took 3 bases from V and 8 from J; bases not matched to a gene: 6. This CDR3 has 15 amino acids. The CDR3 spells CASSPWGQDYSPLHF. Here the CDR3 DNA reads TGTGCCAGCTCACCTTGGGGACAGGATTATTCACCCCTCCACTTT.

The chain links TRBV7-2 to TRBJ1-1; TRBD1 might be the D (5 bases). Germline loops: CDR1 SGHTA, CDR2 FQGNSA. The V end lost 3 bases, the J end lost 6 bases, and 14 bases lay between the germline ends. The CDR3 consists of 14 residues. The chain's CDR3 is CASSFQGTSPEAFF. The CDR3 region has the DNA TGTGCCAGCAGCTTCCAGGGCACGTCCCCTGAAGCTTTCTTT.

The chain employs TRBV10-1 and TRBJ2-4, with D perhaps TRBD2 (5 bases). Germline-derived CDR1 and CDR2 are WNHNN and SYGVQD (reference sequence). Trimming stripped 2 bases from V and 6 bases from J, with 8 bases between. This CDR3 is built from 13 residues. The CDR3 is CASSEDYLNIQYF. CDR3 bases: TGCGCCAGCAGTGAGGACTACCTAAACATTCAGTACTTC.

There are a few counts of this clone. The rearrangement uses TRBV3-1 (or the pseudogene TRBV3-2) and TRBJ1-4; TRBD1 matches 7 bases. The CDR3 covers 15 residues. Trimming took 4 bases from V and 3 from J; bases not matched to a gene: 5. Germline V gene lookup returns CDR1 LGHDT and CDR2 YNNKEL (reference sequence). The CDR3 DNA is TGTGCCAGCAGCCCTAAGGGGGCGGCTAATGAAAAACTGTTTTTT. This gives the protein CASSPKGAANEKLFF.

J is TRBJ2-1 and V is TRBV12-3 or TRBV12-4, with D unresolved. This CDR3 region has 13 residues. V lost 9 bases to trimming and J lost 0 bases, with 9 bases between them. The DNA for the CDR3 is TGTGCCAGTACACTCGGCTCCTACAATGAGCAGTTCTTC. Translated: CASTLGSYNEQFF.

The rearrangement joins TRBV10-2 to TRBJ1-5, with a weak D call TRBD1 (5 bases). This CDR3 region has 14 residues. The ends were cut back, 3 bases at V and 0 bases at J, with 6 bases in the middle. Germline V gene data show CDR1 as WSHSY and CDR2 as SAAADI. As DNA, the CDR3 is TGCGCCAGCAGTGACAGGGATAGCAATCAGCCCCAGCATTTT. Encoded protein: CASSDRDSNQPQHF.

V gene TRBV20-1 combines with J gene TRBJ1-2; no reliable D call. Per germline, CDR1 DFQATT and CDR2 SNEGSKA (reference sequence). The ends were cut back, 5 bases at V and 4 bases at J, with 8 bases in the middle. This CDR3 region has 11 residues. The CDR3 DNA sequence: TGCAGTGCTTGGACCCGCTATGGCTACACCTTC. This encodes CSAWTRYGYTF.

This chain connects TRBV3-1 (or the pseudogene TRBV3-2) to TRBJ2-5, with no clear D. The CDR3 is 15 residues long. V gave up 2 bases and J gave up 1 base, with 11 bases separating them. Germline CDR1 and CDR2: LGHDT and YNNKEL (reference sequence). CDR3 loop: CASSQNPGTQETQYF. The CDR3 bases are TGTGCCAGCAGCCAAAACCCGGGCACCCAAGAGACCCAGTACTTC.

The chain has TRBV7-8 and TRBJ1-1; D gene unclear. Trimming took 4 bases from V and 3 from J, leaving 12 bases between them. CDR3 length: 14 amino acids. CDR1 and CDR2 (germline): SGHVS, FQNEAQ. CDR3 region: CASSSTLGDTEAFF. CDR3 nucleotides: TGTGCCAGCAGCTCCACCCTTGGGGACACTGAAGCTTTCTTT.

This clone has just one count. J is TRBJ1-5 and V is TRBV2; weak D call: TRBD1 (6 bases). Germline V gives CDR1 SNHLY, CDR2 FYNNEI. This CDR3 spans 15 amino acids. V was trimmed by 6 bases and J by 0 bases, leaving 12 bases between them. CDR3 loop: CASSPGAISNQPQHF. CDR3 in DNA: TGTGCCAGCAGCCCAGGGGCCATTAGCAATCAGCCCCAGCATTTT.

In DNA, the CDR3 is TGTGCCAGCAGTTACAACAGGGACACAGATACGCAGTATTTT. It yields the protein CASSYNRDTDTQYF. V is TRBV6-5 and J is TRBJ2-3; maybe TRBD1 (6 bases). V shed 2 bases and J shed 2 bases, with 8 bases lying between them. Germline V gene data show CDR1 as MNHEY and CDR2 as SVGAGI. This CDR3 is built from 14 residues.

The V and J genes are TRBV2 and TRBJ2-5; possibly TRBD1 or TRBD2 for D (5 bases each). V was cut by 8 bases and J by 4 bases, with 14 bases left in between. CDR3 length: 13 residues. The V gene's germline CDR1 is SNHLY and CDR2 FYNNEI. The CDR3 region is CASRDGRGETQYF. CDR3 DNA: TGTGCCAGCCGGGACGGCCGGGGAGAGACCCAGTACTTC.

This clone was recorded once. The chain is built from TRBV13 and TRBJ2-5; TRBD1 aligns across 7 bases. There are 16 residues in the CDR3. Trimming cost V 5 bases and J 3 bases; bases outside gene matches: 12. CDR1 is PRHDT, CDR2 FYEKMQ, per germline (reference sequence). The CDR3 loop is CASSITGTEQKETQYF. DNA of the CDR3: TGTGCCAGCAGCATAACTGGGACAGAACAAAAAGAGACCCAGTACTTC.

This chain links TRBV5-1 with TRBJ2-5, with D perhaps matching TRBD1 (6 bases). Germline V gene data show CDR1 as SGHRS and CDR2 as YFSETQ. This CDR3 is 16 amino acids long. The ends were cut back, 7 bases at V and 2 bases at J, with 21 bases in the middle. CDR3 residues: CASGTGRDTLQETQYF. CDR3 nucleotide sequence: TGCGCCAGCGGGACCGGACGGGACACCCTTCAAGAGACCCAGTACTTC.

The chain joins TRBV5-1 to TRBJ2-2; D unclear. The CDR3 covers 13 residues. Per the germline V gene, CDR1 is SGHRS and CDR2 is YFSETQ. Trimming removed 2 bases from V and 1 base from J, with 3 bases in between. The CDR3 sequence is CASSLQNTGELFF. CDR3 nucleotides: TGCGCCAGCAGCTTACAGAACACCGGGGAGCTGTTTTTT.

The chain carries TRBV29-1 and TRBJ1-1; TRBD1 aligns across 8 bases. CDR1 and CDR2 (germline): SQVTM, ANQGSEA. This CDR3 is 13 amino acids long. Losses at the gene ends were 7 bases for V and 5 bases for J; bases not matched to a gene: 9. CDR3 residues: CSAGQGRRTEAFF. DNA of the CDR3: TGCAGCGCCGGACAGGGTCGGCGTACTGAAGCTTTCTTT.

V is TRBV12-5 and J is TRBJ2-5; TRBD1 matches at 7 bases. With 1 base clipped from V and 4 bases from J, the junction kept 6 bases outside the gene matches. The germline V gene encodes CDR1 LGHNT and CDR2 FRNRAP. This CDR3 has 15 amino acids. CDR3: CASGLDRGGGETQYF. The CDR3 DNA is TGTGCTAGTGGTTTGGACAGGGGCGGAGGAGAGACCCAGTACTTC.

The chain employs TRBV5-1 and TRBJ2-3, with D possibly being TRBD2 (6 bases). Per germline, CDR1 SGHRS and CDR2 YFSETQ. The CDR3 is 16 amino acids. V gave up 2 bases and J gave up 2 bases, with 15 bases separating them. Written as DNA, the CDR3 is TGCGCCAGCAGCTTCGGTGGGCTAGCGACCACAGATACGCAGTATTTT. Translating gives CASSFGGLATTDTQYF.

The rearrangement joins TRBV18 to TRBJ1-1; D not resolved. The length of the CDR3 is 14 residues. Germline V gene sequence: CDR1 KGHSH, CDR2 LQKENI. V lost 4 bases and J lost 2, with 11 bases in between. The CDR3: CASSRTTANTEAFF. Here the CDR3 DNA reads TGTGCCAGCTCACGCACGACGGCCAACACTGAAGCTTTCTTT.

The chain combines TRBV27 with TRBJ2-7; 8 nucleotides align to TRBD1. This CDR3 contains 14 residues. The J segment lost 5 bases and the V segment lost 5 bases, leaving 8 bases of the junction unmatched. The germline gives CDR1 MNHEY, CDR2 SMNVEV (reference sequence). As DNA, the CDR3 is TGTGCCAGCAGTCCAAGGACAGGGTTCCACGAGCAGTACTTC. Translation gives CASSPRTGFHEQYF.

V and J are TRBV11-2 and TRBJ2-5; D not certain. The germline V gene has CDR1 SGHAT and CDR2 FQNNGV. The V end lost 5 bases, the J end lost 4 bases, and 11 bases lay between the germline ends. The CDR3 sequence is 13 residues long. The CDR3 protein is CASSPGSPETQYF. The DNA of the CDR3 is TGTGCCAGCAGCCCTGGGTCCCCAGAGACCCAGTACTTC.